This T cell receptor beta chain stems from a study of T cell responses to AZD1222 COVID-19 vaccine. Overall study findings and caveats: Among the donors, most were white British and more were female, and clonal diversity was possibly underestimated.

Regarding this clone: Its antigen is unidentified.

Profiling relied on immunoSEQ multiplex PCR, and the TCRdb table lists in-frame clones only, not all of them. The table shows over 150,000 clones, with just over 85% occurring only once. The CDR3 sequence is 13 residues long. V lost 3 bases, J lost 4 bases, and 9 bases lay in between. The germline CDR1 and CDR2 sequences are LNHDA and SQIVND (reference sequence). The source of this sequence is an adult who received the AZD1222 COVID-19 vaccine. V is TRBV19 and J is TRBJ1-2; no firm D call. The sequencing used peripheral blood, collected 28 days after the second AZD1222 dose. The CDR3 region is CASSMGSPYGYTF. CDR3 in DNA: TGTGCCAGTAGTATGGGCTCGCCCTATGGCTACACCTTC.